Detailed here is one T cell receptor (beta chain). The sample originates from a study of T cell changes during pregnancy in multiple sclerosis. V gave up 5 bases and J gave up 0 bases, with 16 bases separating them. Germline CDR1 is SGHTA and CDR2 is FQGNSA. The CDR3 is 16 residues long. Some clones are missing from TCRdb's copy, which holds only in-frame ones; the method was immunoSEQ multiplex PCR. The data show approximately 69,000 clones, with about 94% seen just once and less than 0.6% held by the top ten. The receptor was derived from a female donor with multiple sclerosis, enrolled in a pregnancy study. The sample here was peripheral blood, taken in the third trimester of pregnancy. The chain carries TRBV7-2 and TRBJ1-2; no reliable D call. DNA for the CDR3: TGTGCCAGCAGCCCGGAGGCGGCCACGTCTAACTATGGCTACACCTTC. It codes for CASSPEAATSNYGYTF.